This T cell receptor beta chain was profiled in a study of CD8+ T cells in alopecia areata. A note on this clone: Its antigen is still unknown.

The study's findings and limits: Relative to normal scalp, lesional scalp, especially alopecia totalis/universalis, showed higher clonality. Researchers reported that TCR sharing among patients proved less clear than in mice, possibly HLA-linked.

Isolated RNA was reverse transcribed into cDNA used as the sequencing template. The table came from immunoSEQ multiplex PCR; TCRdb's copy has only in-frame clones and leaves some out. In the table there are 150,000 to 200,000 clones, 45% to 60% of which are singletons. Looked up from germline, CDR1 is SGHTA and CDR2 is FQGNSA. This CDR3 has 14 amino acids. The V gene lost 0 bases and the J gene lost 1 base, with 6 bases spanning the gap. CD4+ and CD8+ T cells were sorted from PBMCs stained for CD3, CD4 and CD8. The sequenced sample consisted of CD4+ T cells sorted from blood. V and J are TRBV7-2 and TRBJ1-1; D is ambiguous. The sequence was obtained from a human donor in good health. This chain's CDR3 is CASSLAAGNTEAFF. CDR3 nucleotides: TGTGCCAGCAGCTTAGCGGCGGGGAACACTGAAGCTTTCTTT.